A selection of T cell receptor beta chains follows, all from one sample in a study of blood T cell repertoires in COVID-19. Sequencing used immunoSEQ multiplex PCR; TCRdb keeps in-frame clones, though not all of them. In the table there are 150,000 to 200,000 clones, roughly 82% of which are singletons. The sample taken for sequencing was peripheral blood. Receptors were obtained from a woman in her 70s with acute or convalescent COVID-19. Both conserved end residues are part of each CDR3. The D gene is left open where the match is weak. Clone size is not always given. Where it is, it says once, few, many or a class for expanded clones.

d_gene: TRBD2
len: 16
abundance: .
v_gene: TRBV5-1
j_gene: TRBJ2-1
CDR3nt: TGCGCCAGCAGACATAGCGGGAGGGCCGAGTTGGATGAGCAGTTCTTC
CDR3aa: CASRHSGRAELDEQFF

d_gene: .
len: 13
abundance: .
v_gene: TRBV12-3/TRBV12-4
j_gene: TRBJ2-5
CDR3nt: TGTGCCAGCAGTGTAACAGGGTCGGAGACCCAGTACTTC
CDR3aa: CASSVTGSETQYF

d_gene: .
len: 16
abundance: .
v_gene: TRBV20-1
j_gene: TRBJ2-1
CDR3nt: TGCAGTGCTAGTGATTTTGGCAGGCCTCGATCCAATGAGCAGTTCTTC
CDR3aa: CSASDFGRPRSNEQFF

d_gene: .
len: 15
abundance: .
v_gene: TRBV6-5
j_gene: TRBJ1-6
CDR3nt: TGTGCCAGCAGTTACTCATTGACCGGGTTTTCACCCCTCCACTTT
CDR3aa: CASSYSLTGFSPLHF

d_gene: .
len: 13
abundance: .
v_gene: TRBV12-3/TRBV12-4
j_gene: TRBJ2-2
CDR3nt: TGTGCCAGCAGCCCTAGCTCTGCAGGGGAGCTGTTTTTT
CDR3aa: CASSPSSAGELFF

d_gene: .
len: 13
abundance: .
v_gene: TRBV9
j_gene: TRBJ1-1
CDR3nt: TGTGCCAGCAGCGTAGCGGTGAACACTGAAGCTTTCTTT
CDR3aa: CASSVAVNTEAFF

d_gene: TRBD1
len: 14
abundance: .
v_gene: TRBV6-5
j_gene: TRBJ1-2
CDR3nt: TGTGCCAGCAGGCCGGGACAGGGAAGTGGGGGCTACACCTTC
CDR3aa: CASRPGQGSGGYTF

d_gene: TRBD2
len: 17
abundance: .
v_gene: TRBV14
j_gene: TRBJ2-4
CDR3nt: TGTGCCAGCAGCCAATATCGGACTAGCGGGATGTATAGCATTCAGTACTTC
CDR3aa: CASSQYRTSGMYSIQYF

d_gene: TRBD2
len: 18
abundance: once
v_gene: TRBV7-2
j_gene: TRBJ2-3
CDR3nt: TGTGCCAGCAGCCCCGGGACTAGCGGGAGGACAACTTTGGATACGCAGTATTTT
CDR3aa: CASSPGTSGRTTLDTQYF

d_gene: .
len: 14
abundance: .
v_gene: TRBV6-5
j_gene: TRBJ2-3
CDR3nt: TGTGCCAGCAGAATCCGGGGAAACACAGATACGCAGTATTTT
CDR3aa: CASRIRGNTDTQYF

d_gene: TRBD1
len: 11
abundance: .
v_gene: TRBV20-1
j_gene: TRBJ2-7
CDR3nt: TGCAGCCCGGGACAGGGGAGGGAGCAGTACTTC
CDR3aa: CSPGQGREQYF

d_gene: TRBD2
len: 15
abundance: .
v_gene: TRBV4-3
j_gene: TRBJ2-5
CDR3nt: TGCGCCAGCAGCCAGGGACTAGCGGAACAAGAGACCCAGTACTTC
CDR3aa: CASSQGLAEQETQYF

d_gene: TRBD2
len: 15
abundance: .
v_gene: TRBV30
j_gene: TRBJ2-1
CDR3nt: TGTGCCTGGAGTCGTAGGGCTAGCGGGAACAATGAGCAGTTCTTC
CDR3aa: CAWSRRASGNNEQFF

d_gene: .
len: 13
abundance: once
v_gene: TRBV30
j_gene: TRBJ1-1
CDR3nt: TGTGCCTGGAGCCCCGGGGGGAACACTGAAGCTTTCTTT
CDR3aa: CAWSPGGNTEAFF

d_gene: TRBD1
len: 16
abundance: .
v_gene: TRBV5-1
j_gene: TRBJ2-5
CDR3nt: TGCGCCAGCAGCTTGAACTACAGGGGTTCCCAAGAGACCCAGTACTTC
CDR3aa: CASSLNYRGSQETQYF

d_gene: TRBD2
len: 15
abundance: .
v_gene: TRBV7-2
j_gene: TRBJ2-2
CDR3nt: TGTGCCAGCAGCTTTAGCGGGAGGACCACCGGGGAGCTGTTTTTT
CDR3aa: CASSFSGRTTGELFF

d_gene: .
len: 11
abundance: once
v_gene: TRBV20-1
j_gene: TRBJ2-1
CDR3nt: TGCAGTGCTAGATCGGGGAATGAGCAGTTCTTC
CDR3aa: CSARSGNEQFF

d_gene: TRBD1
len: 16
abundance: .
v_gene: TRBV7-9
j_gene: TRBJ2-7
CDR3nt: TGTGCCAGCAGCTTATTAGGGACAGGCGCCATCTACGAGCAGTACTTC
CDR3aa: CASSLLGTGAIYEQYF

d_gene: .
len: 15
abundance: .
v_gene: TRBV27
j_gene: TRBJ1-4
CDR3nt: TGTGCCAGCAGTCCCGCGACAGGCTACTATGAAAAACTGTTTTTT
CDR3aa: CASSPATGYYEKLFF

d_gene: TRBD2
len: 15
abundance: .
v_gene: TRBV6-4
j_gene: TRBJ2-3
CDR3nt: TGTGCCAGCAGTGACGAGCGGGGGGGATCAGATACGCAGTATTTT
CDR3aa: CASSDERGGSDTQYF

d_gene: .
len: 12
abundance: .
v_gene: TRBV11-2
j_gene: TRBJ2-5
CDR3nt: TGTGCCAGCAGCCTGGGGCTGGAGACCCAGTACTTC
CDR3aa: CASSLGLETQYF

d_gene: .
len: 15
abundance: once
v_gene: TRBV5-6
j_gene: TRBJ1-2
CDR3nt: TGTGCCAGCACCCGGAGCAGACTTACTAACTATGGCTACACCTTC
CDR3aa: CASTRSRLTNYGYTF

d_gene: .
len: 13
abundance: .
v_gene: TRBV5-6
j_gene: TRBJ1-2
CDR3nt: TGTGCCACCGCCTGGCAGATAAACTATGGCTACACCTTC
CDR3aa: CATAWQINYGYTF

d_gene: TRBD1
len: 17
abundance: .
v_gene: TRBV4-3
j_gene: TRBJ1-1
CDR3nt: TGCGCCAGCAGCCAAGATTTACGGGACAGAAAGGACACTGAAGCTTTCTTT
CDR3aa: CASSQDLRDRKDTEAFF

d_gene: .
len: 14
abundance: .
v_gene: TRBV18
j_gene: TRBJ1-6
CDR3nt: TGTGCCAGCTCTTCGTCATACATAAATTCACCCCTCCACTTT
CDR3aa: CASSSSYINSPLHF

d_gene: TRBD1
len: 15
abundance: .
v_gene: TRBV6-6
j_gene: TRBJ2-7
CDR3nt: TGTGCCAGCAGTTACGATCGGCAGGGGGCAAGGGAGCAGTACTTC
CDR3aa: CASSYDRQGAREQYF

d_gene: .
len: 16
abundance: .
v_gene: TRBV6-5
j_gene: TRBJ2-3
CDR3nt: TGTGCCAGCAGTTACTCGTACGGGAGTGGGTCAGATACGCAGTATTTT
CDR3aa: CASSYSYGSGSDTQYF

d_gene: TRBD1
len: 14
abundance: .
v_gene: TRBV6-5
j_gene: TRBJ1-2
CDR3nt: TGTGCTGTAAGAGACAGGGGAGCCAACTATGGCTACACCTTC
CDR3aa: CAVRDRGANYGYTF

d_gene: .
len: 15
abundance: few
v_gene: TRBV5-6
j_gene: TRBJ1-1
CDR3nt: TGTGCCAGCAGCTTTTCCCCGGCGGGGAACACTGAAGCTTTCTTT
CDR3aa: CASSFSPAGNTEAFF

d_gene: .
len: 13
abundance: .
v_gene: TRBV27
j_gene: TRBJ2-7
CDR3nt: TGTGCCAGCCGACAGGTCCACACCTACGAGCAGTACTTC
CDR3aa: CASRQVHTYEQYF

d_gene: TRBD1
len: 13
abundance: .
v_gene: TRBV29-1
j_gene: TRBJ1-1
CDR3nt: TGCAGCGTTGGAGACAGGGGGCTCACTGAAGCTTTCTTT
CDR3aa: CSVGDRGLTEAFF

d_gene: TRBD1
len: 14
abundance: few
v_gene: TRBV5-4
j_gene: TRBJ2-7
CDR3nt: TGTGCCAGCAGCCGAGGACAGGTGCCCTACGAGCAGTACTTC
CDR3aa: CASSRGQVPYEQYF

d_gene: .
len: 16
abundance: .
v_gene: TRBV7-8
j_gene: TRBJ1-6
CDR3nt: TGTGCCAGCAGCTTAGCGACAGCTATCTATAATTCACCCCTCCACTTT
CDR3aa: CASSLATAIYNSPLHF

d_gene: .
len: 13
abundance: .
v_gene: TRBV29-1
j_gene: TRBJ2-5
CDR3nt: TGCAGCGTTTTACGACAGGGAGGTACGACCCAGTACTTC
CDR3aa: CSVLRQGGTTQYF

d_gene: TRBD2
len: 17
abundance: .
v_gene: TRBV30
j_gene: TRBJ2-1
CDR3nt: TGTGCCTGGAGTGTTCGAACTCTAGCGGGGACCAACAATGAGCAGTTCTTC
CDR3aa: CAWSVRTLAGTNNEQFF

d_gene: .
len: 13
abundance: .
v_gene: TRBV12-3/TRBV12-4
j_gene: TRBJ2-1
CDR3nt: TGTGCCAGCAGTTTTTACCAGAACAATGAGCAGTTCTTC
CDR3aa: CASSFYQNNEQFF

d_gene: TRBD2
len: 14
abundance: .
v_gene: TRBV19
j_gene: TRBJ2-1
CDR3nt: TGTGCCAGTAGTATGACTAGCGGGGGGAATGAGCAGTTCTTC
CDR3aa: CASSMTSGGNEQFF

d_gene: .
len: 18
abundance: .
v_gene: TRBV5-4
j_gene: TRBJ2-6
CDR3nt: TGTGCCAGCAGCTTGGCTATTGGGCCGTCCTCTGGGGCCAACGTCCTGACTTTC
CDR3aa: CASSLAIGPSSGANVLTF

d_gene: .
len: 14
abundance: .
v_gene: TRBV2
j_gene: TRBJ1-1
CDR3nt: TGTGCCAGCAGTCTCCAACAGGGTTTGACTGAAGCTTTCTTT
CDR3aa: CASSLQQGLTEAFF

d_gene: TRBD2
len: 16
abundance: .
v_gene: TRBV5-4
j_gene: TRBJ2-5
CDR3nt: TGTGCCAGCAGCCTGGGACTAGCGGGATTGCAAGAGACCCAGTACTTC
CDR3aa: CASSLGLAGLQETQYF

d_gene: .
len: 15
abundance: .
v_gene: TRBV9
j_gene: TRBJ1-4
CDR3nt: TGTGCCAGCAGCGTAGGTGATCTTCGGGTTGAAAAACTGTTTTTT
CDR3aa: CASSVGDLRVEKLFF

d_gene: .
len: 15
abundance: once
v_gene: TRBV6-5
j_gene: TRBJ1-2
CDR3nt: TGTGCCAGCGCAGCCGGATTTGGGGGGGCGTGGGGCTACACCTTC
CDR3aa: CASAAGFGGAWGYTF

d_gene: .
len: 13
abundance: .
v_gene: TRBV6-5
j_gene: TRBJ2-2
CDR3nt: TGTGCCAGCACCAAGGGGGGGACCGGGGAGCTGTTTTTT
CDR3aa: CASTKGGTGELFF

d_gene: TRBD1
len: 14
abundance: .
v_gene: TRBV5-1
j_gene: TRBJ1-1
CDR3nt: TGCGCCAGCCACAAGGGACAGTCGGGCACTGAAGCTTTCTTT
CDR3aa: CASHKGQSGTEAFF

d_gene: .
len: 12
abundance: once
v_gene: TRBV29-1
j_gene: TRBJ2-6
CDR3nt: TGCAGCGGCGGCTCTGGGGCCAACGTCCTGACTTTC
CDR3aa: CSGGSGANVLTF

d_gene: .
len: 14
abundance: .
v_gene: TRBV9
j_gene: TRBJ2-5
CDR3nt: TGTGCCAGCAGCGTAGAACAGGGACGAGAGACCCAGTACTTC
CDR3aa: CASSVEQGRETQYF

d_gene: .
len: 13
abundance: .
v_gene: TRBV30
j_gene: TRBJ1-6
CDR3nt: TGTGCCTGCACCAGGGGTTCCAATTCACCCCTCCACTTT
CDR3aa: CACTRGSNSPLHF

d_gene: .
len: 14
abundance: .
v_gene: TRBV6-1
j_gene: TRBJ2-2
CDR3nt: TGTGCCAGCAGTGAAAGACAGGTTGTAGGGGAGCTGTTTTTT
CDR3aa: CASSERQVVGELFF

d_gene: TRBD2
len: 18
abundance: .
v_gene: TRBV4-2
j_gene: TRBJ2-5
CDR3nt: TGTGCCAGCAGCCCCCACCCGACTAGCGGGGGTCTCGGGGAGACCCAGTACTTC
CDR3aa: CASSPHPTSGGLGETQYF

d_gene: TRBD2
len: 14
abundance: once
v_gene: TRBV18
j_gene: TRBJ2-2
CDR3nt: TGTGCCAGCTCACCAATAGCGGGAAGGAGGGAGCTGTTTTTT
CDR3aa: CASSPIAGRRELFF

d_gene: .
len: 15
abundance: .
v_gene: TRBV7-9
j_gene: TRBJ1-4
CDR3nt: TGTGCCAGCAGCTTAGGTCAGGTGACTAATGAAAAACTGTTTTTT
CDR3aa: CASSLGQVTNEKLFF

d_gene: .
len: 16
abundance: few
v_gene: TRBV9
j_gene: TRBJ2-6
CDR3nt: TGTGCCAGCAGCTCCGACAGGAGCTCTGGGGCCAACGTCCTGACTTTC
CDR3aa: CASSSDRSSGANVLTF